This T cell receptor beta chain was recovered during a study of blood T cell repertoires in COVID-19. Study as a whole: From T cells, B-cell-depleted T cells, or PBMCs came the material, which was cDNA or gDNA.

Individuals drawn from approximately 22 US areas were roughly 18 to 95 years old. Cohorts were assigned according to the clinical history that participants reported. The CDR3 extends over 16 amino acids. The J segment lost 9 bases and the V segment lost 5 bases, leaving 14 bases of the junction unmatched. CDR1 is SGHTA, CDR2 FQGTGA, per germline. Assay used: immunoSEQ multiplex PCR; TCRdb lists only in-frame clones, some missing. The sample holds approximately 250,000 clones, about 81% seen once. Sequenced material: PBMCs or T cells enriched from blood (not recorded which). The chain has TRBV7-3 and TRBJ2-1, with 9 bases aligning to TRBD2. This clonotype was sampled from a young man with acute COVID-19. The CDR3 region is CASSAFSSGRGGEQFF. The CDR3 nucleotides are TGTGCCAGCAGCGCTTTTAGTAGCGGGAGAGGCGGTGAGCAGTTCTTC.